A selection of T cell receptor beta chains follows, all from one sample in a study of cytomegalovirus exposure and HLA in healthy donors. TCRdb's copy holds only in-frame clones and misses some; the assay was immunoSEQ multiplex PCR. The table has 150,000 to 200,000 clones, around 80% seen once. Specimen: PBMCs. Receptors were obtained from a woman aged 40 to 50 in good health and CMV-seronegative. Each CDR3 is given with its conserved first and last residue. D genes are given only for firm matches.

CASSQEVQHTGELFF,.,TRBJ2-2,TRBV4-3,15
CASSQVSGVTGELFF,.,TRBJ2-2,TRBV4-1,15
CASSATDSGNTIYF,.,TRBJ1-3,TRBV6-1,14
CASSLEGGRQPQHF,.,TRBJ1-5,TRBV5-1,14
CSVDTGGMNTEAFF,TRBD1,TRBJ1-1,TRBV29-1,14
CASSRTGRSDEQYF,TRBD1,TRBJ2-7,TRBV11-3,14
CASSLTGNEQYF,.,TRBJ2-7,TRBV11-2,12
CASSSQLGGGGSDTQYF,.,TRBJ2-3,TRBV7-8,17
CASSHGWGGAEAFF,.,TRBJ1-1,TRBV14,14
CASSQLGRGTDTQYF,.,TRBJ2-3,TRBV27,15
CASSIRDRSYEQYF,TRBD1,TRBJ2-7,TRBV19,14
CASSQGFLEFLNTEAFF,.,TRBJ1-1,TRBV4-1,17
CASSRTRDQPQHF,.,TRBJ1-5,TRBV5-8,13
CASSLGFGANTEAFF,.,TRBJ1-1,TRBV7-9,15
CASSQEVGAAGELFF,.,TRBJ2-2,TRBV14,15
CATSPSTGKTGNTIYF,TRBD1,TRBJ1-3,TRBV15,16
CASSPDSVWETQYF,.,TRBJ2-5,TRBV5-1,14
CSSTPPGGQKNIQYF,.,TRBJ2-4,TRBV7-9,15
CASRADSPNTEAFF,.,TRBJ1-1,TRBV2,14
CASSFLRAGETQYF,.,TRBJ2-5,TRBV5-6,14
CASSPWTGGDGYTF,TRBD1,TRBJ1-2,TRBV7-2,14
CASSVGSATDTQYF,.,TRBJ2-3,TRBV9,14
CASSVDRGNEKLFF,TRBD1,TRBJ1-4,TRBV19,14
CAWSVQAGTEAFF,.,TRBJ1-1,TRBV30,13
CASSLGGGEGRGRTEAFF,.,TRBJ1-1,TRBV11-3,18
CASSQEFDREAFF,TRBD1,TRBJ1-1,TRBV4-3,13
CASSRLAGETVDEQFF,TRBD2,TRBJ2-1,TRBV4-3,16
CASSIDRQGYYGYTF,.,TRBJ1-2,TRBV19,15
CASSYSGGESGANVLTF,TRBD1,TRBJ2-6,TRBV7-7,17
CASSLMQGNTEAFF,.,TRBJ1-1,TRBV5-5,14
CASSGTGVGQPQHF,TRBD1,TRBJ1-5,TRBV9,14
CASSLASGPYNEQFF,TRBD2,TRBJ2-1,TRBV28,15
CASSRQGAQFQPQHF,TRBD1,TRBJ1-5,TRBV7-2,15
CASSRLAGGRTDTQYF,TRBD2,TRBJ2-3,TRBV11-2,16
CASSLWGQGTNGYTF,TRBD1,TRBJ1-2,TRBV27,15
CASSRPGQPLHF,TRBD1,TRBJ1-6,TRBV7-2,12
CASSFQDPYEQYF,.,.,TRBV6-1,13
CASSLSGTGTDTQYF,TRBD1,TRBJ2-3,TRBV7-3,15
CAISESPGTGQPQHF,TRBD1,TRBJ1-5,TRBV10-3,15
CASSRDRDYGYTF,TRBD1,TRBJ1-2,TRBV7-2,13
CASRNRDYGYTF,.,TRBJ1-2,TRBV19,12
CASSQGLVREQFF,.,TRBJ2-1,TRBV6-5,13
CASSVDNQETQYF,.,TRBJ2-5,TRBV2,13
CASSPRLGSPQEYTQYF,.,TRBJ2-3,TRBV19,17
CATSTQREGLSTQYF,TRBD2,TRBJ2-3,TRBV15,15
CASTRSGDTIYF,.,TRBJ1-3,TRBV9,12
CASSSLAGVGNEQFF,TRBD2,TRBJ2-1,TRBV11-3,15